The 21 T cell receptor beta chains presented below share a single source sample, sequenced in a study of blood T cell repertoires in COVID-19. Profiled with immunoSEQ multiplex PCR; TCRdb holds only in-frame clones, not every one. The data contain some 22,000 clones, roughly 86% of them seen just once; the ten biggest clones take up about 30%. What was sequenced was peripheral blood. The receptor source for this set is a human donor with active COVID-19. The donor label of this sample is uncertain.

This CDR3 is CASTPQETQYF. CDR3 in DNA: TGTGCCAGCACCCCGCAAGAGACCCAGTACTTC. The rearrangement links TRBV7-6 to TRBJ2-5; D gene ambiguous. Per the germline V gene, CDR1 is SGHVS and CDR2 is FNYEAQ. This CDR3 is built from 11 residues. V was trimmed by 7 bases and J by 2 bases, leaving 5 bases between them. Variable domain in full (rest from reference TRBV7-6 and TRBJ2-5): GAGVSQSPRYKVTKRGQDVALRCDPISGHVSLYWYRQALGQGPEFLTYFNYEAQQDKSGLPNDRFSAERPEGSISTLTIQRTEQRDSAMYRCASTPQETQYFGPGTRLLVL.

This clone was found once. The genes are TRBV19 and TRBJ2-5, with TRBD1 as a possible D gene (6 bases). Trimming left V 8 bases short and J 5 bases short, with 12 bases between. The germline V gene has CDR1 LNHDA and CDR2 SQIVND (reference sequence). The CDR3 has 12 amino acids. CDR3 sequence reads: CASDTGRETQYF. The CDR3 DNA reads TGTGCCAGTGACACAGGGCGGGAGACCCAGTACTTC. The complete variable domain, with remaining parts taken from reference TRBV19 and TRBJ2-5, reads DGGITQSPKYLFRKEGQNVTLSCEQNLNHDAMYWYRQDPGQGLRLIYYSQIVNDFQKGDIAEGYSVSREKKESFPLTVTSAQKNPTAFYLCASDTGRETQYFGPGTRLLVL.

V and J are TRBV7-9 and TRBJ2-4, with D perhaps TRBD2 (6 bases). Trimming pared 0 bases from V and 0 bases from J, leaving 9 bases between. CDR3 length: 16 amino acids. The germline gives CDR1 SEHNR, CDR2 FQNEAQ (reference sequence). Here the CDR3 reads CASSLAGTLAKNIQYF. The CDR3 DNA reads as TGTGCCAGCAGCTTAGCTGGGACTTTAGCCAAAAACATTCAGTACTTC.

The genes are TRBV25-1 and TRBJ1-3, with TRBD1 matching over 7 bases. Trimming removed 6 bases from V and 0 bases from J; junction bases left unmatched: 11. CDR3 size: 17 residues. Germline V gene lookup returns CDR1 MGHDK and CDR2 SYGVNS. CDR3 sequence reads: CASRQTGVSRSGNTIYF. The CDR3 DNA reads TGTGCCAGCAGACAAACAGGGGTGTCGCGCTCTGGAAACACCATATATTTT.

This rearrangement joins TRBV5-4 to TRBJ2-1; maybe TRBD2 (6 bases). The CDR3 has 15 residues. Trimming shortened V by 2 bases and J by 0 bases, and 9 bases separated the two germline ends. CDR1 is SGHNT and CDR2 is YYREEE in the germline V gene (reference sequence). The DNA of the CDR3 is TGTGCCAGCAGCTTTGGAGGGAGCTCCTACAATGAGCAGTTCTTC. It is translated as CASSFGGSSYNEQFF.

This clone was detected a few times. This rearrangement joins TRBV5-6 to TRBJ2-5; a weak D match, TRBD2 (6 bases). Germline values: CDR1 SGHDT, CDR2 YYEEEE. This CDR3 comprises 13 residues. V lost 0 bases to trimming and J lost 5 bases, with 8 bases between them. The CDR3 loop reads CASSLASGETQYF. The DNA of the CDR3 is TGTGCCAGCAGCTTGGCGAGCGGGGAGACCCAGTACTTC.

V and J are TRBV7-3 and TRBJ2-5, with D possibly being TRBD2 (6 bases). V lost 3 bases to trimming and J lost 5 bases, with 10 bases between them. Germline loops: CDR1 SGHTA, CDR2 FQGTGA. The CDR3 runs 13 residues. The CDR3 coding sequence is TGTGCCAGCAGCTTCGGTCTAGCGGAGACCCAGTACTTC. Its protein is CASSFGLAETQYF.

The genes are TRBV10-3 and TRBJ1-6; weak D call: TRBD1 (6 bases). Germline CDR1 ENHRY, CDR2 SYGVKD. V gave up 11 bases and J gave up 6 bases, with 17 bases separating them. This CDR3 region has 14 residues. The CDR3 reads CASRGGQGNSPLHF. In DNA, the CDR3 is TGTGCCTCCCGGGGGGGGCAAGGTAATTCACCCCTCCACTTT.

This chain uses TRBV19 with TRBJ2-7, with 7 bases matching TRBD1. The CDR3 sequence is 15 residues long. From germline, CDR1 is LNHDA and CDR2 SQIVND (reference sequence). The ends lost 4 bases at V and 6 bases at J; junction bases unmatched: 12. DNA for the CDR3: TGTGCCAGTAGTACCAGGACTGGGACAGCGGCCGAGCAGTACTTC. Encoded protein: CASSTRTGTAAEQYF.

Judged by abundance, this clone is medium-sized. The chain is built from TRBV15 and TRBJ2-1, with D uncertain. Trimming took 8 bases from V and 2 from J, leaving 7 bases between them. Per germline, CDR1 LNHNV and CDR2 YYDKDF (reference sequence). This CDR3 is 12 amino acids long. The CDR3 DNA sequence: TGTGCCACCGGCACCACCTACAATGAGCAGTTCTTC. Its protein product is CATGTTYNEQFF.

V usage is TRBV27 and J usage is TRBJ2-7; 7 nucleotides match TRBD2. Germline V gives CDR1 MNHEY, CDR2 SMNVEV (reference sequence). The CDR3 spans 13 residues. CDR3 residues: CKGAGLSSYEQYF. CDR3 coding DNA: TGTAAGGGAGCGGGATTAAGCTCCTACGAGCAGTACTTC.

The genes are TRBV5-1 and TRBJ2-1; D uncertain. Germline CDR1 reads SGHRS; CDR2 reads YFSETQ. This CDR3 comprises 14 residues. The V end lost 2 bases, the J end lost 1 base, and 7 bases lay between the germline ends. The CDR3 reads CASSLDSSYNEQFF. The CDR3 DNA reads TGCGCCAGCAGCTTAGATAGTTCCTACAATGAGCAGTTCTTC.

The chain is built from TRBV4-3 and TRBJ1-6; D is unresolved. There are 13 residues in the CDR3. Trimming removed 4 bases at V and 8 bases at J, with 9 bases between. Germline CDR1 LGHNA, CDR2 YSLEER. CDR3 residues: CASSPRRDSPLHF. DNA for the CDR3: TGCGCCAGCAGCCCCCGGAGGGATTCACCCCTCCACTTT.

This chain joins TRBV10-3 and TRBJ2-3; 10 bases are shared with TRBD2. After removal of 3 bases from V and 3 bases from J, the junction contained 9 bases not matched to a gene. The germline V gene encodes CDR1 ENHRY and CDR2 SYGVKD. The CDR3 has 17 amino acids. CDR3 sequence (DNA): TGTGCCATCAGTGAAGGCCTAGCGGGAGTGGGAACAGATACGCAGTATTTT. It translates to CAISEGLAGVGTDTQYF.

The chain links TRBV7-9 to TRBJ1-1; weak D call: TRBD1 (5 bases). Germline values: CDR1 SEHNR, CDR2 FQNEAQ (reference sequence). CDR3 size: 12 residues. V lost 3 bases and J lost 8, with 10 bases in between. The DNA for the CDR3 is TGTGCCAGCAGCTTGGGGGGTAACGAAGCTTTCTTT. Translation gives CASSLGGNEAFF. The full variable domain, its missing parts supplied by reference TRBV7-9 and TRBJ1-1, is DTGVSQNPRHKITKRGQNVTFRCDPISEHNRLYWYRQTLGQGPEFLTYFQNEAQLEKSRLLSDRFSAERPKGSFSTLEIQRTEQGDSAMYLCASSLGGNEAFFGQGTRLTVV.

By its share, this clone is hyperexpanded. This chain uses TRBV5-5 with TRBJ2-7; D is ambiguous. This CDR3 has 13 residues. The V end lost 4 bases, the J end lost 6 bases, and 14 bases lay between the germline ends. Looked up from germline, CDR1 is SGHKS and CDR2 is YYEKEE (reference sequence). In DNA form, the CDR3 reads TGTGCCAGCAGCCCAGCGAGGTATGGCGAGCAGTACTTC. Translated, it gives CASSPARYGEQYF.

This rearrangement joins TRBV6-5 to TRBJ1-4, with D possibly matching TRBD1 (6 bases). V lost 5 bases to trimming and J lost 2 bases, with 12 bases between them. Germline V CDR1 and CDR2: MNHEY, SVGAGI. The CDR3 spans 15 residues. CDR3 in DNA: TGTGCCAGCAGTCTGGGGGCGAGTACTAATGAAAAACTGTTTTTT. Its protein is CASSLGASTNEKLFF.

The rearrangement joins TRBV7-2 to TRBJ2-1, with 10 positions matching TRBD2. From germline, CDR1 is SGHTA and CDR2 FQGNSA. CDR3 size: 15 residues. Losses at the gene ends were 4 bases for V and 4 bases for J; bases not matched to a gene: 4. In DNA, the CDR3 is TGTGCCAGCAGCTCTGGACTAGCGGCGTACAATGAGCAGTTCTTC. This encodes CASSSGLAAYNEQFF.

The chain combines TRBV7-2 with TRBJ2-7; 8 nucleotides line up with TRBD2. CDR1 and CDR2 from the germline V gene are SGHTA and FQGNSA. This CDR3 spans 15 amino acids. Trimming cost V 2 bases and J 2 bases; bases outside gene matches: 5. CDR3 region: CASSLTGGGTYEQYF. As DNA, the CDR3 is TGTGCCAGCAGCTTAACAGGCGGGGGGACCTACGAGCAGTACTTC.

This clone is labeled medium-sized. The chain links TRBV6-6 to TRBJ1-1; 7 bases agree with TRBD1. The CDR3 runs 14 residues. The germline gives CDR1 MNHNY, CDR2 SVGAGI (reference sequence). Germline trimming cut 6 bases from V and 0 bases from J; bases unmatched to any gene: 4. The CDR3 spells CASSPTGMNTEAFF. CDR3 sequence (DNA): TGTGCCAGCAGCCCGACAGGGATGAACACTGAAGCTTTCTTT.

The V and J genes are TRBV19 and TRBJ1-1; TRBD1 matches at 7 bases. The germline V gene has CDR1 LNHDA and CDR2 SQIVND (reference sequence). The CDR3 has 14 residues. Trimming at V came to 2 bases and at J to 1 base, leaving 1 base not matched to a gene. The CDR3: CASSITGANTEAFF. The CDR3 DNA follows: TGTGCCAGTAGTATAACAGGGGCGAACACTGAAGCTTTCTTT.